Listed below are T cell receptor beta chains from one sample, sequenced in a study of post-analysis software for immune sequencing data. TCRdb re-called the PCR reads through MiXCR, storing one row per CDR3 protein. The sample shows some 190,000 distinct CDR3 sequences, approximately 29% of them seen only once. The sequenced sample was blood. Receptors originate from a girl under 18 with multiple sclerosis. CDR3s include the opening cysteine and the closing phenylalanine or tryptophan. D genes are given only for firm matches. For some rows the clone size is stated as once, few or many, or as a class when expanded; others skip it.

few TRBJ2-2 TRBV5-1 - TGCGCCAGCAGCACCCCCCGTCGCACCGGGGAGCTGTTTTTT CASSTPRRTGELFF
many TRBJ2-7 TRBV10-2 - TGCGCCAGCAGTGAGGTAGCCTCCTACGAGCAGTACTTC CASSEVASYEQYF
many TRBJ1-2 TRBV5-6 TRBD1 TGTGCCAGCAGCTCCCGGGACAGGGGGTTCTATGGCTACACCTTC CASSSRDRGFYGYTF
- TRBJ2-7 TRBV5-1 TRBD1 TGCGCCAGTTGCCGACTGACAGGGTCCTACGAGCAGTACTTC CASCRLTGSYEQYF
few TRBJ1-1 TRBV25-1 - TGTGCCAGCAGTGAATCAGTGAACACTGAAGCTTTCTTT CASSESVNTEAFF
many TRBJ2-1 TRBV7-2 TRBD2 TGTGCCAGCAGCCCGCGGGGGGAAAGCTACAATGAGCAGTTCTTC CASSPRGESYNEQFF
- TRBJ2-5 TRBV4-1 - TGCGCCAGCAGCCAAGATTCGGGGGGCTGGGAGACCCAGTACTTC CASSQDSGGWETQYF
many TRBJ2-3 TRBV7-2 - TGTGCCAGCAGCTTTACCAGGGGTAAAAATACGCAGTATTTT CASSFTRGKNTQYF
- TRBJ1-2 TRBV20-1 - TGCAGTGCTAGAGATTTAGCGGTCTATGGCTTCACCTTC CSARDLAVYGFTF
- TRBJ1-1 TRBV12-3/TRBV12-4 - TGTGCCAGCAGTTTTAACCCTAGCACTGAAGCTTTCTTT CASSFNPSTEAFF
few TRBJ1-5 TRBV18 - TGTGCCAGCTCCAGGGAGTATAGCAACCAGCCCCAGCATTTT CASSREYSNQPQHF
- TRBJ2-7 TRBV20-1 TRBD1 TGCAGTGCTAGCCGGACAGGGACCTACGAGCAGTACTTC CSASRTGTYEQYF
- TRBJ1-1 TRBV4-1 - TGCGCCAGCAGCCAAGTGGGGGGCCGCACTGAAGCTTTCTTT CASSQVGGRTEAFF
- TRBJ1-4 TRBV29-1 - TGCAGCGTTGATATCAGGGGTGGTGAAAAACTGTTTTTT CSVDIRGGEKLFF
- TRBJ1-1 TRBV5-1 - TGCGCCAGCAGCTTGGTGAGCTCCATGAACACTGAAGCTTTCTTT CASSLVSSMNTEAFF
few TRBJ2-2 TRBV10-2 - TGCGCCAGCAGTCGGACGATCACCGGGGAGCTGTTTTTT CASSRTITGELFF
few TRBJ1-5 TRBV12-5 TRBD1 TGTGCTAGTGGTTTGGGACAGGGTGGGGGACAGCCCCAGCATTTT CASGLGQGGGQPQHF
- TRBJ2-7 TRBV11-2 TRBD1 TGTGCCAGCAGCTCAGTAGGACAGGGGCGAGGGGGGACCCTGTACTTC CASSSVGQGRGGTLYF
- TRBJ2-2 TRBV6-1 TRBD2 TGTGCCAGCAGTGTGCATCCGGGACTAGCGGGAAACACCGGGGAGCTGTTTTTT CASSVHPGLAGNTGELFF
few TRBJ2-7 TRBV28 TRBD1 TGTGCCAGCAACCCGGGACAGCCCTACGAGCAGTACTTC CASNPGQPYEQYF
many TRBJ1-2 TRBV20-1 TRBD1 TGCAGTGCTAGAGCCCCTACAGGGGCCCGCGGCTATGGCTACACCTTC CSARAPTGARGYGYTF
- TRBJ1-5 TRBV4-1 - TGCGCCAGCAGCCAAGAAGGGGTGGCCAGCAATCAGCCCCAGCATTTT CASSQEGVASNQPQHF
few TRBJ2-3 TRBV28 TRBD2 TGTGCCAGCAGCAGATCCATTTCGGGGGGGTCGGCAGATACGCAGTATTTT CASSRSISGGSADTQYF
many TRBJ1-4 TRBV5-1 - TGCGCCAGCAGCTTGCAGGGGCAGAATGAAAAACTGTTTTTT CASSLQGQNEKLFF
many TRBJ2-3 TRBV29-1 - TGCAGCGTTGAAGAAAGGGGCTCAGGGGCGAACACAGATACGCAGTATTTT CSVEERGSGANTDTQYF
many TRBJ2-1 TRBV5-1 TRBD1 TGCGCCAGCAGCTCCACGACAGGGGGGGAATACAATGAGCAGTTCTTC CASSSTTGGEYNEQFF